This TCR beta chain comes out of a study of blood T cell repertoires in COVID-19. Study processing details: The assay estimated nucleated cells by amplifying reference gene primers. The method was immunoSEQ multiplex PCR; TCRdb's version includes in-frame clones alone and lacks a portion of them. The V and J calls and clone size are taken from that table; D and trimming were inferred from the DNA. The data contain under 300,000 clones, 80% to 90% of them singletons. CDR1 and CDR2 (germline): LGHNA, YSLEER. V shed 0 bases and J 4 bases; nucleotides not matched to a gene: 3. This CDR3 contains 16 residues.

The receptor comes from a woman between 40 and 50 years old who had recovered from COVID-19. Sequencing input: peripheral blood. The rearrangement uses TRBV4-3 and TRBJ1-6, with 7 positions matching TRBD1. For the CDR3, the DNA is TGCGCCAGCAGCCAAGATTGGACAGGATATAATTCACCCCTCCACTTT. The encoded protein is CASSQDWTGYNSPLHF.